This TCR beta chain was recorded in a study of blood T cell repertoires in COVID-19. Study overall: COVID-19 samples collected from the United States, Italy and Spain covered acute and convalescent phases. The analysed material was cDNA or gDNA that came from T cells, B-cell-depleted T cells, or PBMCs.

Germline CDR1 is MNHEY and CDR2 is SVGEGT. The CDR3 has 17 amino acids. Unmatched junction bases numbered 17, after V lost 2 bases and J lost 7 bases. Original processing notes: Scientists estimated how many nucleated cells there were by amplifying reference gene primers. Sequenced by immunoSEQ multiplex PCR; TCRdb stores in-frame clones only, minus some. The V and J calls and clone size were taken over from that table, and D and trimming were inferred from the DNA. The table includes about 16,000 clones, 87% detected once. The sequenced sample consisted of peripheral blood. The V call is TRBV6-2 or TRBV6-3, the J call TRBJ2-7; 7 nucleotides line up with TRBD2. The clonotype was recovered from a human donor in a cohort sampled during active COVID-19. CDR3 sequence (DNA): TGTGCCAGCAGTTACCCGTTGGTTATCGCCGGGACTACAGAGCAGTACTTC. This codes for CASSYPLVIAGTTEQYF.